The 17 T cell receptor beta chains in this list originate from one sample, sequenced in a study of read filtering for tumor transcriptome and immune sequencing. The library was built from about 400 ng RNA with molecular barcoded adaptors for alpha/delta and beta/gamma chains. TCRdb redid the calling of the reads with MiXCR, one entry per CDR3 protein. The data hold approximately 150,000 distinct CDR3 sequences, with around 13% observed a single time. Input material: a population of CD138-negative cells sorted from bone marrow. All receptors come from a donor over 35 with multiple myeloma.

There are many counts of this clonotype. The rearrangement uses TRBV6-2 or TRBV6-3 and TRBJ2-1; D perhaps matches TRBD2 (5 bases). Germline loops: CDR1 MNHEY, CDR2 SVGEGT. V lost 0 bases and J 1 base, leaving 7 bases between the germline ends. The length of the CDR3 is 15 residues. The DNA for the CDR3 is TGTGCCAGCAGTTACTCCCGCGGGTCCTACAATGAGCAGTTCTTC. This translates into CASSYSRGSYNEQFF.

As concerns this clonotype: A much larger clonotype is one base distant, so this may be a read error. This likely comes from a read error, as the CDR3 has no conserved phenylalanine or tryptophan at its end. This chain connects TRBV12-3 or TRBV12-4 to TRBJ1-2; D is unclear. The CDR3 runs to 17 residues. V was trimmed by 1 base and J by 2 bases, leaving 17 bases between them. This CDR3 reads CASSLDLGWSSNYGYTL. The CDR3, as DNA: TGTGCCAGCAGTTTAGATCTAGGTTGGTCCTCCAACTATGGCTACACCTTA.

This clonotype has ten or more counts. This rearrangement joins TRBV11-3 to TRBJ2-1; possibly TRBD2 for D (5 bases). The germline V gene encodes CDR1 SGHNT and CDR2 YENEEA. V lost 2 bases to trimming and J lost 5 bases, with 13 bases between them. The CDR3 length is 15 residues. The CDR3 protein is CASSLQALVHNEQFF. The DNA for the CDR3 is TGTGCCAGCAGCTTACAGGCACTAGTCCACAATGAGCAGTTCTTC. The full variable domain, completed using reference TRBV11-3 and TRBJ2-1, is EAGVVQSPRYKIIEKKQPVAFWCNPISGHNTLYWYLQNLGQGPELLIRYENEEAVDDSQLPKDRFSAERLKGVDSTLKIQPAELGDSAVYLCASSLQALVHNEQFFGPGTRLTVL.

A few counts support this clonotype. The V gene is TRBV4-3, the J gene TRBJ2-2, with D perhaps TRBD1 or TRBD2 (5 bases each). The CDR3 contains 14 residues. In germline, CDR1 is LGHNA, CDR2 YSLEER. V gave up 4 bases and J gave up 3 bases, with 9 bases separating them. The CDR3 bases are TGCGCCAGCAGCCGGCGAGGGGACACCGGGGAGCTGTTTTTT. Protein: CASSRRGDTGELFF.

This clonotype was observed many times. The genes are TRBV7-9 and TRBJ2-3, with 13 positions matching TRBD2. This CDR3 comprises 17 residues. V was pared by 5 bases and J by 5 bases, with 10 bases of the junction left unmatched. Germline V gene data show CDR1 as SEHNR and CDR2 as FQNEAQ (reference sequence). CDR3 sequence: CASSPLTSGRLGDTQYF. The CDR3 bases are TGTGCCAGCAGCCCCTTGACTAGCGGGAGGTTAGGAGATACGCAGTATTTT.

This clonotype was found many times. CDR3 loop: CASSISLTSGGFGSYNEQFF. The CDR3 nucleotides read TGTGCCAGTAGTATATCCCTGACTAGCGGAGGCTTCGGTTCCTACAATGAGCAGTTCTTC. The V call is TRBV19, the J call TRBJ2-1; TRBD2 aligns across 9 bases. Trimming removed 2 bases from V and 1 base from J; junction bases left unmatched: 15. From germline, CDR1 is LNHDA and CDR2 SQIVND (reference sequence). The CDR3 totals 20 residues.

This clonotype was counted many times. The V call is TRBV4-1, the J call TRBJ1-2; 8 bases align to TRBD1. With V trimmed by 4 bases and J by 3 bases, 4 bases remained unmatched. This CDR3 spans 14 amino acids. Germline V CDR1 and CDR2: MGHRA, YSYEKL. This CDR3 reads CASSRGQGDYGYTF. In nucleotides, the CDR3 is TGCGCCAGCAGCCGTGGACAGGGTGACTATGGCTACACCTTC.

Ten or more counts support this clonotype. This chain links TRBV29-1 with TRBJ2-7; TRBD1 matches 9 bases. The germline V gene has CDR1 SQVTM and CDR2 ANQGSEA. The V gene end was trimmed by 7 bases and the J gene end by 6 bases; junction bases not matched to a gene: 13. The CDR3 extends over 14 amino acids. This chain's CDR3 is CSATPGDRVGEQYF. The CDR3 DNA follows: TGCAGCGCCACACCAGGGGACAGGGTAGGCGAGCAGTACTTC.

With regard to this clonotype: A much larger clone lies a single base off, so this may be a read error. V and J are TRBV15 and TRBJ2-1; perhaps D is TRBD1 or TRBD2 (5 bases each). Trimming left V 0 bases short and J 2 bases short, with 8 bases between. The V gene's germline CDR1 is LNHNV and CDR2 YYDKDF (reference sequence). CDR3 size: 15 residues. CDR3 residues: CATSRDRGPYNEQFF. For the CDR3, the DNA is TGTGCCACCAGCAGAGATCGGGGACCCTACAATGAGCAGTTCTTC.

Remarks on this clonotype: A much larger clone lies a single base off, so this may be a read error. This chain joins TRBV11-3 and TRBJ2-3; 9 nucleotides line up with TRBD1. After removal of 6 bases from V and 8 bases from J, the junction contained 21 bases not matched to a gene. The CDR3 runs to 18 residues. Germline CDR1 and CDR2: SGHNT and YENEEA. CDR3 sequence: CASRDRSRTGEGAVTQYF. The CDR3 DNA follows: TGTGCCAGCAGGGATAGATCCCGGACAGGGGAAGGGGCAGTTACGCAGTATTTT.

This clonotype was found many times. This chain links TRBV7-9 with TRBJ2-3; 8 nucleotides agree with TRBD2. The CDR3 loop spans 14 amino acids. The V gene's germline CDR1 is SEHNR and CDR2 FQNEAQ (reference sequence). Germline trimming cut 5 bases from V and 7 bases from J; bases unmatched to any gene: 8. The CDR3, as DNA: TGTGCCAGCAGCCCTGAAGCGGGAGTTCATACGCAGTATTTT. Its translation: CASSPEAGVHTQYF.

Worth noting for this clonotype: A much larger clone is a single base away; this may be a read error. This likely comes from a read error, as the CDR3 has no conserved phenylalanine or tryptophan at its end. The chain joins TRBV6-6 to TRBJ2-1; 7 bases align to TRBD2. From germline, CDR1 is MNHNY and CDR2 SVGAGI (reference sequence). The CDR3 spans 14 residues. V gave up 0 bases and J gave up 7 bases; unmatched junction bases: 3. CDR3 coding DNA: TGTGCCAGCAGTTACTCAGGCGGGAGTAATGAGCAGTTCCTC. Translating it yields CASSYSGGSNEQFL.

This clonotype was observed many times. The chain joins TRBV4-1 to TRBJ2-3, with TRBD2 as a possible D gene (6 bases). Trimming pared 4 bases from V and 0 bases from J, leaving 20 bases between. The CDR3 contains 18 residues. Germline V gene data show CDR1 as MGHRA and CDR2 as YSYEKL. In DNA form, the CDR3 reads TGCGCCAGCAGCCTCGGACCGGGGAGGACCCGGAGCACAGATACGCAGTATTTT. The encoded protein is CASSLGPGRTRSTDTQYF.

This clonotype occurred a few times. Relative to the germline gene, one junction end is altered; a read error may explain this. The chain joins TRBV27 to TRBJ2-7, with D perhaps matching TRBD1 or TRBD2 (5 bases each). The length of the CDR3 is 15 residues. The V gene's germline CDR1 is MNHEY and CDR2 SMNVEV (reference sequence). CDR3 sequence: CASGLTGTVRHEQYF. DNA for the CDR3: TGTGCCAGCGGTTTAACCGGGACGGTGAGACACGAGCAGTACTTC.

A word on this clonotype: The CDR3 does not close with the conserved phenylalanine or tryptophan, likely indicating a read error. The genes are TRBV3-1 and TRBJ1-5; weak D call: TRBD1 (5 bases). V was clipped by 4 bases and J by 5 bases, with 12 bases between them. The CDR3 has 14 amino acids. CDR1 and CDR2 (germline): LGHDT, YNNKEL (reference sequence). CDR3 sequence reads: CASSPTEWDQPQHL. CDR3 in DNA: TGTGCCAGCAGCCCGACAGAGTGGGATCAGCCCCAGCATCTT.

This clonotype appeared many times. The gene calls are TRBV11-1 and TRBJ1-1; 7 bases line up with TRBD1. The trim removed 5 bases at V and 5 bases at J, leaving 2 bases unmatched. This CDR3 is built from 12 residues. Germline values: CDR1 SGHAT, CDR2 FQDESV (reference sequence). This CDR3 reads CASSLGQTEAFF. In nucleotides, the CDR3 is TGTGCCAGCAGCCTGGGACAGACTGAAGCTTTCTTT.

This clonotype was observed at least ten times. As DNA, the CDR3 is TGCAGCGTTGAATTTGGGCTAGCGGTGGCCCAGTACTTC. It codes for CSVEFGLAVAQYF. The V call is TRBV29-1, the J call TRBJ2-5, with 7 nucleotides matching TRBD2. Trimming at V came to 2 bases and at J to 9 bases, leaving 9 bases not matched to a gene. This CDR3 contains 13 residues. CDR1 and CDR2 from the germline V gene are SQVTM and ANQGSEA. Supplemented by reference TRBV29-1 and TRBJ2-5, the full variable domain reads SAVISQKPSRDICQRGTSLTIQCQVDSQVTMMFWYRQQPGQSLTLIATANQGSEATYESGFVIDKFPISRPNLTFSTLTVSNMSPEDSSIYLCSVEFGLAVAQYFGPGTRLLVL.